This T cell receptor (beta chain) was sequenced during a study of blood T cell repertoires in COVID-19. Study information: T cells, B-cell-depleted T cells, or PBMCs supplied cDNA or gDNA.

This CDR3 comprises 21 residues. Losses at the gene ends were 2 bases for V and 0 bases for J; bases not matched to a gene: 18. Germline lookup yields CDR1 LNHDA and CDR2 SQIVND (reference sequence). Original methodology: Amplified reference gene primers provided the basis for estimating nucleated cell counts. Measured with immunoSEQ multiplex PCR; TCRdb has only the in-frame clones, and not every one. The DNA gave D and trimming, while V, J and clone size come from that table. The sample has about 130,000 clones; approximately 81% are singletons. The clonotype originates from a man aged 55 to 69 with acute or convalescent COVID-19. Sequencing used peripheral blood. The rearrangement joins TRBV19 to TRBJ1-5; 8 bases align to TRBD1. In DNA, the CDR3 is TGTGCCAGTAGTATAAAGCCCCTTGGACAGGGCGGATCCTATAGCAATCAGCCCCAGCATTTT. It codes for CASSIKPLGQGGSYSNQPQHF.